Described below is a single T cell receptor (beta chain) sequence and its context. Its antigen is unknown. Germline-derived CDR1 and CDR2 are DFQATT and SNEGSKA (reference sequence). The V and J ends lost 1 base and 6 bases respectively, with 6 bases between them. This CDR3 comprises 12 residues. This sample is drawn from a study of CD8+CD57+ T cells in acquired aplastic anemia. About the study: DNA from sorted CD4+ and CD8+ cells averaged around 3.2 ug. CD4+ cell libraries from healthy donors averaged about 10.8 million reads.

Overall study findings and caveats: Patients and controls shared 25 to 35 CD8+ CDR3 sequences, which appeared highly expressed in patients and within their immunodominant clones. Patients and controls were not found to differ significantly in CD8+ Simpson's diversity.

Using genomic DNA as the template, TCR beta VDJ and CDR3 profiling was carried out. TCRdb analysed the reads with MiXCR anew, one entry per CDR3 protein. The sample contains some 68,000 distinct CDR3 sequences, roughly half of which appear only once. The sequenced material came from sorted CD4+, CD8+, or CD8+CD57+ T cells (not recorded which) from PBMCs. This chain links TRBV20-1 with TRBJ1-4; D gene uncertain. The receptor comes from a human donor in good health, serving as a control. CDR3 residues: CSARVGDEKLFF. Written as DNA, the CDR3 is TGCAGTGCTAGAGTGGGAGATGAAAAACTGTTTTTT.